A selection of T cell receptor beta chains follows, all from one sample in a study of CD8 T cells in ankylosing spondylitis. TCRdb redid the calling of the 5' RACE reads with MiXCR, one entry per CDR3 protein. This table holds hundreds of thousands of distinct CDR3 sequences, about 12% found once. Sequencing was performed on blood, either unsorted or a sorted T cell fraction (not recorded which). Receptors were obtained from a male donor with ankylosing spondylitis. Each CDR3 is given with its conserved first and last residue. D genes are given only for firm matches. Clone size is stated in some rows and not others, as once, few, many or a class when expanded.

D gene: TRBD1; clone size: NA; J gene: TRBJ1-1; V gene: TRBV12-3/TRBV12-4; CDR3 protein: CASSWSRQGVVSGGTEAFF; CDR3 DNA: TGTGCCAGCAGTTGGTCCCGACAGGGGGTTGTATCTGGCGGCACTGAAGCTTTCTTT
D gene: NA; clone size: NA; J gene: TRBJ1-1; V gene: TRBV21-1; CDR3 protein: CASSKPRRQGLNTEAFF; CDR3 DNA: TGTGCCAGCAGCAAACCCCGGAGACAGGGCTTGAACACTGAAGCTTTCTTT
D gene: TRBD2; clone size: few; J gene: TRBJ2-3; V gene: TRBV7-9; CDR3 protein: CASSHTSAGDKDTQYF; CDR3 DNA: TGTGCCAGCAGCCACACCTCGGCGGGAGATAAAGATACGCAGTATTTT
D gene: NA; clone size: NA; J gene: TRBJ2-3; V gene: TRBV20-1; CDR3 protein: CSAIPRGRTTDTQYF; CDR3 DNA: TGCAGTGCTATTCCAAGGGGCAGGACCACAGATACGCAGTATTTT
D gene: NA; clone size: NA; J gene: TRBJ2-7; V gene: TRBV12-3/TRBV12-4; CDR3 protein: CASSLYGGVDYEQYF; CDR3 DNA: TGTGCCAGCAGTTTATACGGTGGGGTGGACTACGAGCAGTACTTC
D gene: TRBD2; clone size: NA; J gene: TRBJ2-3; V gene: TRBV3-1; CDR3 protein: CASSQEDSSGGPDTQYF; CDR3 DNA: TGTGCCAGCAGCCAAGAGGACTCTAGCGGGGGCCCAGATACGCAGTATTTT
D gene: TRBD2; clone size: few; J gene: TRBJ2-1; V gene: TRBV5-1; CDR3 protein: CASSSTRSGSRSYNEQFF; CDR3 DNA: TGCGCCAGCAGCTCCACTAGGAGCGGGAGTAGGTCCTACAATGAGCAGTTCTTC
D gene: NA; clone size: NA; J gene: TRBJ2-2; V gene: TRBV7-6; CDR3 protein: CASSPAGGELFF; CDR3 DNA: TGTGCCAGCAGCCCAGCAGGCGGGGAGCTGTTTTTT
D gene: NA; clone size: few; J gene: TRBJ1-2; V gene: TRBV5-1; CDR3 protein: CASSPPGGSYGYTF; CDR3 DNA: TGCGCCAGCAGCCCGCCGGGCGGTTCCTATGGCTACACCTTC
D gene: NA; clone size: few; J gene: TRBJ2-7; V gene: TRBV25-1; CDR3 protein: CASSGGRGNEQYF; CDR3 DNA: TGTGCCAGCAGTGGGGGTCGGGGGAACGAGCAGTACTTC
D gene: NA; clone size: NA; J gene: TRBJ2-2; V gene: TRBV15; CDR3 protein: CATSSGDKNTGELFF; CDR3 DNA: TGTGCCACCAGCAGTGGGGACAAGAACACCGGGGAGCTGTTTTTT
D gene: TRBD1; clone size: NA; J gene: TRBJ1-5; V gene: TRBV18; CDR3 protein: CASSPRDRFSNQPQHF; CDR3 DNA: TGTGCCAGCTCACCTCGGGACAGATTTAGCAATCAGCCCCAGCATTTT
D gene: NA; clone size: NA; J gene: TRBJ2-2; V gene: TRBV14; CDR3 protein: CASSQALGNTGELFF; CDR3 DNA: TGTGCCAGCAGCCAAGCGTTAGGAAACACCGGGGAGCTGTTTTTT
D gene: TRBD2; clone size: many; J gene: TRBJ2-1; V gene: TRBV12-3/TRBV12-4; CDR3 protein: CASSRGTSGSNEQFF; CDR3 DNA: TGTGCCAGCAGCCGCGGGACTAGCGGGAGTAATGAGCAGTTCTTC
D gene: NA; clone size: NA; J gene: TRBJ2-5; V gene: TRBV20-1; CDR3 protein: CSAPQESRETQYF; CDR3 DNA: TGCAGTGCCCCCCAGGAGAGCCGGGAGACCCAGTACTTC
D gene: NA; clone size: NA; J gene: TRBJ2-3; V gene: TRBV18; CDR3 protein: CASSPSMVALTDTQYF; CDR3 DNA: TGTGCCAGCTCCCCCTCCATGGTGGCTCTCACAGATACGCAGTATTTT
D gene: NA; clone size: NA; J gene: TRBJ2-3; V gene: TRBV5-1; CDR3 protein: CASSLESADTQYF; CDR3 DNA: TGCGCCAGCAGCTTGGAATCCGCAGATACGCAGTATTTT
D gene: TRBD2; clone size: few; J gene: TRBJ2-3; V gene: TRBV5-1; CDR3 protein: CASSPPGTSGTDTQYF; CDR3 DNA: TGCGCCAGCAGCCCCCCCGGGACTAGCGGCACAGATACGCAGTATTTT
D gene: NA; clone size: NA; J gene: TRBJ2-7; V gene: TRBV5-1; CDR3 protein: CASSLSGRAVSYEQYF; CDR3 DNA: TGCGCCAGCAGCTTGTCCGGCAGGGCCGTCTCCTACGAGCAGTACTTC
D gene: TRBD2; clone size: few; J gene: TRBJ2-1; V gene: TRBV3-1; CDR3 protein: CASSGRLANEQFF; CDR3 DNA: TGTGCCAGCAGCGGCCGACTAGCGAATGAGCAGTTCTTC
D gene: NA; clone size: NA; J gene: TRBJ2-1; V gene: TRBV13; CDR3 protein: CASSAGDISEQFF; CDR3 DNA: TGTGCCAGCAGCGCCGGGGACATCAGTGAGCAGTTCTTC
D gene: NA; clone size: NA; J gene: TRBJ1-4; V gene: TRBV6-6; CDR3 protein: CASSFLLNEKLFF; CDR3 DNA: TGTGCCAGCAGTTTTTTGTTAAATGAAAAACTGTTTTTT
D gene: TRBD2; clone size: few; J gene: TRBJ2-1; V gene: TRBV10-3; CDR3 protein: CAITPGLAPLEQFF; CDR3 DNA: TGTGCCATCACTCCGGGACTAGCGCCCCTTGAGCAGTTCTTC
D gene: TRBD1; clone size: NA; J gene: TRBJ1-2; V gene: TRBV30; CDR3 protein: CAWRTADRAGYTF; CDR3 DNA: TGTGCCTGGAGGACCGCGGACAGGGCTGGCTACACCTTC
D gene: NA; clone size: many; J gene: TRBJ2-1; V gene: TRBV27; CDR3 protein: CASSSRGGVQYNEQFF; CDR3 DNA: TGTGCCAGCAGTTCCAGAGGCGGGGTCCAGTACAATGAGCAGTTCTTC
D gene: NA; clone size: NA; J gene: TRBJ1-5; V gene: TRBV10-2; CDR3 protein: CASRVGGYGNQPQHF; CDR3 DNA: TGCGCCAGCAGGGTGGGGGGATACGGCAATCAGCCCCAGCATTTT
D gene: NA; clone size: NA; J gene: TRBJ1-6; V gene: TRBV3-1; CDR3 protein: CASSSTGAYNSPLHF; CDR3 DNA: TGTGCCAGCAGCTCAACCGGGGCATATAATTCACCCCTCCACTTT
D gene: TRBD2; clone size: NA; J gene: TRBJ2-5; V gene: TRBV3-1; CDR3 protein: CASSQGLAGGRKTQYF; CDR3 DNA: TGTGCCAGCAGCCAGGGACTAGCGGGAGGCCGGAAGACCCAGTACTTC
D gene: NA; clone size: many; J gene: TRBJ2-4; V gene: TRBV5-8; CDR3 protein: CASRRPGRDIQYF; CDR3 DNA: TGTGCCAGCAGGAGGCCGGGAAGAGACATTCAGTACTTC
D gene: NA; clone size: NA; J gene: TRBJ1-4; V gene: TRBV6-5; CDR3 protein: CASSYSELTNEKLFF; CDR3 DNA: TGTGCCAGCAGTTACTCGGAGCTAACTAATGAAAAACTGTTTTTT
D gene: TRBD1; clone size: NA; J gene: TRBJ2-7; V gene: TRBV3-1; CDR3 protein: CASSGTGLREQYF; CDR3 DNA: TGTGCCAGCAGCGGGACAGGGTTGCGCGAGCAGTACTTC
D gene: TRBD1; clone size: NA; J gene: TRBJ1-3; V gene: TRBV18; CDR3 protein: CASSPGTGVGNTIYF; CDR3 DNA: TGTGCCAGCTCACCGGGAACAGGGGTCGGAAACACCATATATTTT
D gene: NA; clone size: NA; J gene: TRBJ2-1; V gene: TRBV20-1; CDR3 protein: CSARGEVRGNEQFF; CDR3 DNA: TGCAGTGCTAGAGGGGAAGTCAGAGGCAATGAGCAGTTCTTC
D gene: TRBD2; clone size: NA; J gene: TRBJ2-2; V gene: TRBV29-1; CDR3 protein: CSVASGLAGGNTGELFF; CDR3 DNA: TGCAGCGTTGCCTCGGGACTAGCGGGAGGAAACACCGGGGAGCTGTTTTTT
D gene: NA; clone size: few; J gene: TRBJ2-5; V gene: TRBV20-1; CDR3 protein: CSATPGTSYRETQYF; CDR3 DNA: TGCAGTGCTACCCCAGGGACTTCTTACAGGGAGACCCAGTACTTC
D gene: NA; clone size: few; J gene: TRBJ2-4; V gene: TRBV4-1; CDR3 protein: CASSQTFRDLAKNIQYF; CDR3 DNA: TGCGCCAGCAGCCAAACATTCCGGGATTTAGCCAAAAACATTCAGTACTTC
D gene: NA; clone size: many; J gene: TRBJ1-4; V gene: TRBV11-2; CDR3 protein: CASSAGRSYEGLFF; CDR3 DNA: TGTGCCAGCAGCGCGGGACGGTCGTATGAGGGACTGTTTTTT
D gene: NA; clone size: NA; J gene: TRBJ2-7; V gene: TRBV10-1; CDR3 protein: CASSPGQLTYEQYF; CDR3 DNA: TGCGCCAGCAGTCCGGGGCAACTTACCTACGAGCAGTACTTC
D gene: TRBD1; clone size: NA; J gene: TRBJ1-5; V gene: TRBV5-6; CDR3 protein: CASTVRRDSHLNQPQHF; CDR3 DNA: TGTGCCAGCACCGTGCGCCGGGACAGCCACCTCAATCAGCCCCAGCATTTT
D gene: TRBD1; clone size: many; J gene: TRBJ1-1; V gene: TRBV7-9; CDR3 protein: CASSPSDRDTEAFF; CDR3 DNA: TGTGCCAGCAGCCCCTCCGACAGGGACACTGAAGCTTTCTTT
D gene: NA; clone size: NA; J gene: TRBJ1-5; V gene: TRBV7-9; CDR3 protein: CASSSSVGGDQPQHF; CDR3 DNA: TGTGCCAGCAGCTCCTCGGTCGGGGGGGATCAGCCCCAGCATTTT
D gene: TRBD2; clone size: many; J gene: TRBJ2-1; V gene: TRBV29-1; CDR3 protein: CSVDLRGGDEQFF; CDR3 DNA: TGCAGCGTTGACTTGAGGGGAGGGGATGAGCAGTTCTTC
D gene: TRBD2; clone size: NA; J gene: TRBJ2-3; V gene: TRBV5-1; CDR3 protein: CASSLVSGRSTDTQYF; CDR3 DNA: TGCGCCAGCAGCTTGGTAAGCGGGAGATCCACAGATACGCAGTATTTT
D gene: TRBD2; clone size: NA; J gene: TRBJ2-3; V gene: TRBV5-1; CDR3 protein: CASSLRLAGEDTQYF; CDR3 DNA: TGCGCCAGCAGCTTGCGACTAGCGGGAGAAGATACGCAGTATTTT
D gene: TRBD2; clone size: NA; J gene: TRBJ2-1; V gene: TRBV12-3/TRBV12-4; CDR3 protein: CASSLGGSRGEQFF; CDR3 DNA: TGTGCCAGCAGTTTGGGCGGGAGCCGGGGTGAGCAGTTCTTC
D gene: NA; clone size: few; J gene: TRBJ2-2; V gene: TRBV5-1; CDR3 protein: CASSELVDGELFF; CDR3 DNA: TGCGCCAGCAGCGAGCTCGTGGACGGGGAGCTGTTTTTT
D gene: NA; clone size: many; J gene: TRBJ2-5; V gene: TRBV20-1; CDR3 protein: CSARSGGETQYF; CDR3 DNA: TGCAGTGCTAGGTCAGGGGGGGAGACCCAGTACTTC
D gene: TRBD2; clone size: NA; J gene: TRBJ2-1; V gene: TRBV14; CDR3 protein: CASSPGLAGASRQFF; CDR3 DNA: TGTGCCAGCAGCCCAGGACTAGCGGGAGCCTCAAGGCAGTTCTTC
D gene: TRBD2; clone size: few; J gene: TRBJ2-7; V gene: TRBV5-1; CDR3 protein: CASSFAGVNEQYF; CDR3 DNA: TGCGCCAGCAGCTTTGCGGGAGTTAACGAGCAGTACTTC
D gene: NA; clone size: few; J gene: TRBJ2-2; V gene: TRBV18; CDR3 protein: CASISDWAGELFF; CDR3 DNA: TGTGCCAGCATTAGCGACTGGGCCGGGGAGCTGTTTTTT
D gene: NA; clone size: many; J gene: TRBJ2-7; V gene: TRBV29-1; CDR3 protein: CSVEDFRTYEQYF; CDR3 DNA: TGCAGCGTTGAAGATTTTAGGACTTACGAGCAGTACTTC
D gene: TRBD1; clone size: many; J gene: TRBJ2-7; V gene: TRBV15; CDR3 protein: CATSPRDRGYEQYF; CDR3 DNA: TGTGCCACCAGCCCGCGGGACAGGGGATACGAGCAGTACTTC
D gene: TRBD1; clone size: NA; J gene: TRBJ1-3; V gene: TRBV11-1; CDR3 protein: CASSLAAWTGTGGGNTIYF; CDR3 DNA: TGTGCCAGCAGCTTAGCAGCCTGGACCGGGACAGGGGGCGGAAACACCATATATTTT
D gene: TRBD2; clone size: many; J gene: TRBJ2-2; V gene: TRBV29-1; CDR3 protein: CSAGTSGRGTGELFF; CDR3 DNA: TGCAGCGCCGGGACTAGCGGGAGAGGGACCGGGGAGCTGTTTTTT
D gene: NA; clone size: few; J gene: TRBJ1-1; V gene: TRBV12-3/TRBV12-4; CDR3 protein: CASTQEADTEAFF; CDR3 DNA: TGTGCCAGCACCCAAGAAGCGGACACTGAAGCTTTCTTT